This T cell receptor beta chain was identified during a study of shared clonotypes between healthy human individuals. General study findings and limits: Having only a few donors restricted how much genetic and exposure-history diversity was captured.

With regard to this clone: Its antigen is currently unknown.

With V trimmed by 3 bases and J by 1 base, 12 bases remained unmatched. The CDR3 is 18 residues long. The germline gives CDR1 MNHEY, CDR2 SMNVEV (reference sequence). Replicate sorted-subset PCRs were loaded with around 200 ng DNA, roughly 33,000 T cell genomes. Profiled with immunoSEQ multiplex PCR; TCRdb holds only in-frame clones, not every one. This table has roughly 1.5 million clones, 98% appearing once. The donor cohort consisted entirely of Caucasian adults residing in Nashville, Tennessee. Sequencing input: naive CD4+ T cells sorted from blood. The subset here: CD45RA+ positively selected. V usage is TRBV27 and J usage is TRBJ2-7; TRBD2 matches 10 bases. The source is a man aged 25 to 45 in good health. The CDR3 loop reads CASSFRGGASGSSYEQYF. Written as DNA, the CDR3 is TGTGCCAGCAGTTTTCGAGGGGGTGCTAGCGGGAGTTCCTACGAGCAGTACTTC.